This T cell receptor (beta chain) was profiled in a study of long-term antiretroviral therapy in people with HIV. Run at survey level, the immunoSEQ assay was version v3.0. The method was immunoSEQ multiplex PCR; TCRdb's version includes in-frame clones alone and lacks a portion of them. The table shows about 12,000 clones, with 60% to 75% occurring only once. Germline V gene data show CDR1 as LGHNA and CDR2 as YNFKEQ. CDR3 length equals 14 residues. Trimming removed 4 bases at V and 7 bases at J, with 17 bases between. The sequence was obtained from a man in his forties with HIV. The V gene is TRBV4-2, the J gene TRBJ2-7; TRBD2 is a possible D gene (6 bases). Here the sequenced sample was unsorted PBMCs, taken 3 to 3.3 years before starting antiretroviral therapy. Here the CDR3 reads CASSPMGLNSEQYF. The CDR3 nucleotides are TGTGCCAGCAGCCCTATGGGACTCAACTCGGAGCAGTACTTC.